This T cell receptor beta chain emerged from a study of STAT5B mutations in CD4+ large granular lymphocyte leukemia. Regarding the study as a whole: The clonality comparison with controls used just 6 or 7 CD4-sorted patient samples.

Sequencing was at survey level. Assay: immunoSEQ multiplex PCR; the TCRdb copy retains only in-frame clones and omits some. Of thousands of clones in the sample, approximately 80% are singletons; the top ten hold about 66%. About this clone itself: Antigen: not known.

Trimming removed 7 bases from V and 5 bases from J, with 15 bases in between. This CDR3 region has 13 residues. In germline, CDR1 is LNHDA, CDR2 SQIVND (reference sequence). Either unselected PBMC or bead-purified CD4+, CD4+CD8+, CD57+ or CD56+ cells were sequenced. The material sequenced was PBMCs. The chain joins TRBV19 to TRBJ2-7; D remains unclear. The source is a woman aged 60 to 75 with CD4+ T-cell large granular lymphocyte leukemia. CDR3 nucleotide sequence: TGTGCCAGTACCGCCTCATCGAGGAACGAGCAGTACTTC. Its protein is CASTASSRNEQYF.